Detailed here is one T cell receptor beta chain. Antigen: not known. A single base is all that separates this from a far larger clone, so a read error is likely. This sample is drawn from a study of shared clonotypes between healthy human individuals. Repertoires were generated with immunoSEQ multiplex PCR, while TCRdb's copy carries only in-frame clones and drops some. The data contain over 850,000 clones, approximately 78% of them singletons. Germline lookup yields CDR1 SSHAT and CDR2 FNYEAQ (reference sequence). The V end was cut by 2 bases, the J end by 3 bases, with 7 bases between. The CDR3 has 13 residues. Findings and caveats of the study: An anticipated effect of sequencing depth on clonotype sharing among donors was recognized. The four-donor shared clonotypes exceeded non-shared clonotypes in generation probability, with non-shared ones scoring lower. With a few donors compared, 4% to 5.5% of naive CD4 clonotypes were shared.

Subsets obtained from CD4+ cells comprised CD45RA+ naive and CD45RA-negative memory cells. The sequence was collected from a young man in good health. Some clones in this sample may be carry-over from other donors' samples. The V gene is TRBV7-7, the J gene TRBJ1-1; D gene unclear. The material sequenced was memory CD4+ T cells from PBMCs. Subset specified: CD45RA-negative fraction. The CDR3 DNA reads TGTGCCAGCAGCTTAAGGGTGGACACTGAAGCTTTCTTT. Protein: CASSLRVDTEAFF.